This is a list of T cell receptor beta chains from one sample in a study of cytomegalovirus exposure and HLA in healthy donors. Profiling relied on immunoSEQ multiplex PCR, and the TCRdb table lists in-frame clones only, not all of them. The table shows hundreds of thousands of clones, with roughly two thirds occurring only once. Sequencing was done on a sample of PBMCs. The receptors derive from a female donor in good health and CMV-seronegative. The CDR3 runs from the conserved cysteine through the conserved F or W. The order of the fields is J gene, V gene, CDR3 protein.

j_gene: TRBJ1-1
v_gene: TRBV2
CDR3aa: CASRKTGNTEAFF

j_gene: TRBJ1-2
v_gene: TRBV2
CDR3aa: CASIFGQGVGGYTF

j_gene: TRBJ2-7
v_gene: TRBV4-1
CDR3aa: CASSQAWGRGLVLYEQYF

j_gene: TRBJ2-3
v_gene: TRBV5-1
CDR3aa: CASSLEGLDLDTQYF

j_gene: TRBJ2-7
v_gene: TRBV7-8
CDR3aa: CASSTTSGGSYEQYF

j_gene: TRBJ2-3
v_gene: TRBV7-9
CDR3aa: CASSPSGGRPDTQYF

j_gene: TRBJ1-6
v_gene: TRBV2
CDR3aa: CASSDLRQGDNSPLHF

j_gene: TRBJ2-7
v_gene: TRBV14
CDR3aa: CASSQWSGFYEQYF

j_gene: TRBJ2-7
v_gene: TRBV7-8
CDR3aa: CASSPRAGSNYEQYF

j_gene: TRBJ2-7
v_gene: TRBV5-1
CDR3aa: CASSPGTSGRYEQYF

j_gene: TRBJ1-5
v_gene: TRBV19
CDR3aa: CASSIAGTQNQPQHF

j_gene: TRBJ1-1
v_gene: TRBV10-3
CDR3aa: CATTGQWDTEAFF

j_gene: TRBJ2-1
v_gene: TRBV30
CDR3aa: CAWTSGSVGEQFF

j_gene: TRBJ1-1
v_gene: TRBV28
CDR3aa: CASARRWNTEAFF

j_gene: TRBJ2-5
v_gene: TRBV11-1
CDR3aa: CASSSWTGPGETQYF

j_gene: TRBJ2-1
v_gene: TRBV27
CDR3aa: CASSLRANNEQFF

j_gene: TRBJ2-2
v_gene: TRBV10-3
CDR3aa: CAISESAAKITGELFF

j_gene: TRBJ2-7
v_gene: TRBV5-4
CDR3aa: CASSFRQAGTYEQYF

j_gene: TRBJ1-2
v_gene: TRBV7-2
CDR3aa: CASSLEIGVGYGYTF

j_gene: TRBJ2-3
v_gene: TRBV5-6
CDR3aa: CASTEGGTDTQYF

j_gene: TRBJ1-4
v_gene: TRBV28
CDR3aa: CASRYRALTNEKLFF

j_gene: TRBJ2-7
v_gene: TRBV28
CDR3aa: CASSFSSASLGYEQYF

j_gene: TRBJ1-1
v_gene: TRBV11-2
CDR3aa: CASSLERGTEAFF

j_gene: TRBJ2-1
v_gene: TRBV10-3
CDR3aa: CAISERLAERNEQFF

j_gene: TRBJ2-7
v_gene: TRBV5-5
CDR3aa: CASSLAALASEQYF

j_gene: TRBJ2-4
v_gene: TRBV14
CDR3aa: CASSQVPGNIQYF

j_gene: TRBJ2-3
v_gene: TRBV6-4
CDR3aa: CASGKTSGDGTDTQYF

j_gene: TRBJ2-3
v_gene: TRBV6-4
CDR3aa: CASSDLPGGTYTQYF